These T cell receptor beta chains were read from a single sample in a study of regulatory T cells in long-lasting Graves disease. A single record per CDR3 protein comes from TCRdb applying MiXCR to the multiplex PCR reads. Of about 620,000 distinct CDR3 sequences in the sample, about 15% are singletons; the top ten hold about 20%. Another study also made use of these data, one on T cells in Graves' hyperthyroidism and ophthalmopathy.

Sample: peripheral blood mononuclear cells (PBMCs), taken at new diagnosis, from a patient treated with antithyroid drugs. The receptors were sampled from a woman aged 25 to 39 with Graves disease. Each CDR3 is given with its conserved first and last residue. The D gene is left open where the match is weak. Clone size is shown for a subset of rows, as once, few, many or a class of expanded clone.

j_gene | abundance | d_gene | v_gene | CDR3aa | CDR3nt
TRBJ1-2 | many | NA | TRBV28 | CASSYTGSYGYTF | TGTGCCAGCAGTTACACAGGGAGCTATGGCTACACCTTC
TRBJ2-1 | many | TRBD2 | TRBV20-1 | CSASPPAGGGYNEQFF | TGCAGTGCTAGCCCGCCAGCGGGAGGGGGGTACAATGAGCAGTTCTTC
TRBJ1-3 | NA | NA | TRBV7-9 | CASSLAWSRHSGNTIYF | TGTGCCAGCAGCTTAGCGTGGTCCCGACACTCTGGAAACACCATATATTTT
TRBJ2-7 | many | NA | TRBV28 | CATVKTPLVEQYF | TGTGCCACCGTTAAAACTCCTTTGGTCGAGCAGTACTTC
TRBJ2-3 | NA | NA | TRBV6-2/TRBV6-3 | CASSRPTAQYF | TGTGCCAGCAGTCGACCGACAGCGCAGTATTTT
TRBJ2-1 | once | NA | TRBV3-1 | CASSHASYNEQFF | TGTGCCAGCAGCCATGCCTCCTACAATGAGCAGTTCTTC
TRBJ1-5 | NA | NA | TRBV7-9 | CASSLGNRYGQPQHF | TGTGCCAGCAGCTTGGGGAACCGATATGGTCAGCCCCAGCATTTT
TRBJ2-2 | NA | TRBD2 | TRBV19 | CASKGGKDTGELFF | TGTGCCAGTAAGGGAGGGAAGGACACCGGGGAGCTGTTTTTT
TRBJ2-1 | few | NA | TRBV19 | CASSMGASLNNEQFF | TGTGCCAGTAGTATGGGGGCTTCCCTTAACAATGAGCAGTTCTTC
TRBJ2-7 | few | NA | TRBV11-3 | CASSSPPSYEQYF | TGTGCCAGCAGCTCCCCACCAAGTTACGAGCAGTACTTC
TRBJ2-7 | few | NA | TRBV12-3/TRBV12-4 | CATNQGGLAYEQYF | TGTGCCACGAATCAGGGGGGCCTTGCCTACGAGCAGTACTTC
TRBJ1-6 | NA | NA | TRBV12-3/TRBV12-4 | CASSFEGGGWALHF | TGTGCCAGCAGTTTCGAAGGGGGAGGGTGGGCCCTCCACTTT
TRBJ1-5 | NA | NA | TRBV6-1 | CASSVTPSPQPQHF | TGTGCCAGCAGTGTGACCCCTTCCCCTCAGCCCCAGCATTTT
TRBJ1-6 | many | NA | TRBV7-3 | CASSKDGYNSPLHF | TGTGCCAGCAGCAAAGACGGATATAATTCACCCCTCCACTTT
TRBJ1-1 | NA | TRBD1 | TRBV28 | CASSLGTGARTEAFF | TGTGCCAGCAGTTTGGGGACAGGGGCAAGGACTGAAGCTTTCTTT
TRBJ2-1 | many | NA | TRBV7-8 | CASSLKWDHRGEQFF | TGTGCCAGCAGCTTAAAATGGGACCATAGGGGTGAGCAGTTCTTC
TRBJ1-5 | NA | NA | TRBV28 | CASLKGQVNQPQHF | TGTGCCAGCCTCAAAGGGCAGGTTAATCAGCCCCAGCATTTT
TRBJ1-5 | many | TRBD1 | TRBV28 | CASSSVATGPHQPQHF | TGTGCCAGCAGTTCGGTAGCGACAGGGCCCCATCAGCCCCAGCATTTT
TRBJ1-6 | many | TRBD1 | TRBV11-2 | CASSSMDRGKGSPLHF | TGTGCCAGCAGCTCTATGGACAGGGGGAAGGGTTCACCCCTCCACTTT
TRBJ2-2 | many | NA | TRBV6-2/TRBV6-3 | CASSYVPFKNTGELFF | TGTGCCAGCAGTTACGTTCCCTTTAAGAACACCGGGGAGCTGTTTTTT
TRBJ2-1 | NA | NA | TRBV7-2 | CASSLGSGEVNEQFF | TGTGCCAGCAGCCTCGGATCGGGGGAGGTCAATGAGCAGTTCTTC
TRBJ2-1 | many | TRBD2 | TRBV12-3/TRBV12-4 | CASRAEAGGPSGNEQFF | TGTGCCAGCAGGGCCGAAGCGGGAGGGCCCTCTGGCAATGAGCAGTTCTTC
TRBJ2-3 | few | TRBD1 | TRBV20-1 | CSASRQGVTDTQYF | TGCAGTGCTAGTAGGCAGGGGGTCACAGATACGCAGTATTTT
TRBJ2-7 | NA | NA | TRBV19 | CASTGNYEQYF | TGTGCCAGTACCGGCAACTACGAGCAGTACTTC
TRBJ2-1 | few | NA | TRBV27 | CASSLSSRLGPGRGNEQFF | TGTGCCAGCAGTTTATCTTCCCGACTAGGCCCAGGTAGGGGCAATGAGCAGTTCTTC
TRBJ1-2 | many | NA | TRBV28 | CASSLSTRASFSYTF | TGTGCCAGCAGTTTATCGACCCGAGCTTCCTTTAGCTACACCTTC
TRBJ1-5 | few | NA | TRBV18 | CASSPQGSRGTNQPQHF | TGTGCCAGCTCACCGCAGGGCTCCAGGGGCACCAATCAGCCCCAGCATTTT
TRBJ1-2 | few | NA | TRBV28 | CASSSTASYGYTF | TGTGCCAGCAGCTCTACAGCCTCCTATGGCTACACCTTC
TRBJ2-3 | NA | NA | TRBV10-2 | CASSGIPRRGQYF | TGCGCCAGCAGTGGTATACCACGGAGGGGGCAGTATTTT
TRBJ2-7 | many | NA | TRBV28 | CASSLDSESSYEQYF | TGTGCCAGCAGCCTAGACAGTGAGAGCTCCTACGAGCAGTACTTC
TRBJ1-2 | few | NA | TRBV20-1 | CSASRANYGYTF | TGCAGTGCTAGTCGGGCCAACTATGGCTACACCTTC
TRBJ2-1 | many | NA | TRBV6-5 | CASSYSPVSNEQFF | TGTGCCAGCAGTTACTCGCCCGTTTCCAATGAGCAGTTCTTC
TRBJ1-2 | many | NA | TRBV20-1 | CSAKVRYGYTF | TGCAGTGCTAAGGTCCGCTATGGCTACACCTTC
TRBJ1-2 | NA | NA | TRBV6-4 | CASSDYGGTGYTF | TGTGCCAGCAGTGACTATGGGGGAACTGGCTACACCTTC
TRBJ2-1 | NA | TRBD2 | TRBV6-1 | CASSEAPGGNSYNEQFF | TGTGCCAGCAGTGAAGCGCCGGGGGGGAACTCCTACAATGAGCAGTTCTTC
TRBJ1-1 | NA | TRBD1 | TRBV7-9 | CASSPSGGFGNTEAFF | TGTGCCAGCAGCCCGTCAGGGGGTTTCGGGAACACTGAAGCTTTCTTT